The 2 T cell receptor beta chains in this list originate from one sample, sequenced in a study of CD8 T cells in ankylosing spondylitis. Findings and limits, study-wide: Typical of ankylosing spondylitis blood, it appeared, was a TCR beta motif of under 10 highly homologous variants.

One entry per CDR3 protein results from TCRdb running MiXCR on the 5' RACE reads. The sample has a few hundred thousand distinct CDR3 sequences; about 15% are singletons. These TCRs are of unknown antigen specificity. Sample: blood, either unsorted or a sorted T cell fraction (not recorded which). Receptor source: a male donor with ankylosing spondylitis.

This clonotype was observed a handful of times. The chain uses TRBV9 and TRBJ2-1; 14 nucleotides align to TRBD2. Trimming at V came to 0 bases and at J to 8 bases, leaving 7 bases not matched to a gene. This CDR3 is built from 17 residues. Germline values: CDR1 SGDLS, CDR2 YYNGEE. Here the CDR3 reads CASSVDGPGLAGDEQFF. The CDR3, as DNA: TGTGCCAGCAGCGTAGACGGCCCGGGACTAGCGGGAGATGAGCAGTTCTTC.

This clonotype was found once. The chain uses TRBV11-2 and TRBJ2-1; a weak D match, TRBD2 (6 bases). V was shortened by 5 bases and J by 0 bases, with 29 bases between the two germline ends. CDR1 is SGHAT, CDR2 FQNNGV, per germline. The length of the CDR3 is 21 residues. The CDR3: CASSRNLGYSGTPSSYNEQFF. In DNA form, the CDR3 reads TGTGCCAGCAGCCGTAATCTGGGATATTCAGGGACTCCGAGCTCCTACAATGAGCAGTTCTTC.